The clone carrying this TCR beta chain was picked up a small number of times. Germline V CDR1 and CDR2: SGHKS, YYEKEE (reference sequence). V dropped 3 bases and J dropped 7; count of bases not matched to a gene: 5. This CDR3 has 13 amino acids. Total RNA extraction was carried out from unfractionated whole blood. The source of the sample is a study of human T cells and chemical hapten exposure. Original processing methods: A typical sample had 95,638 TCRs, with about 20,000 to 690,600 overall. MiXCR was run by TCRdb on the 5' RACE reads, yielding one entry per CDR3 protein. None of the V and J calls come from the authors' own analysis; TCRdb made them. Among tens of thousands of distinct CDR3 sequences listed, more than 15% were seen once.

This chain links TRBV5-5 with TRBJ2-5; TRBD2 matches at 8 bases. The clonotype comes from a female donor in good health. The CDR3 loop is CASSSGGSGTQYF. As DNA, the CDR3 is TGTGCCAGCAGCTCGGGGGGGTCGGGGACCCAGTACTTC.